This T cell receptor beta chain was documented in a study of T cell responses to AZD1222 COVID-19 vaccine. Remarks on this clone: The antigen is undetermined.

Some clones are missing from TCRdb's copy, which holds only in-frame ones; the method was immunoSEQ multiplex PCR. The sample shows 150,000 to 190,000 clones, more than 75% of them seen only once. Notes on the study in general: Clonal diversity was possibly underestimated, and white British individuals and females predominated among donors.

Germline CDR1 LNHDA, CDR2 SQIVND (reference sequence). The length of the CDR3 is 15 residues. With 5 bases clipped from V and 10 bases from J, the junction kept 11 bases outside the gene matches. Sequencing used peripheral blood, obtained 28 days after the second AZD1222 dose. The sequence was collected from an adult who received the AZD1222 COVID-19 vaccine. The V gene is TRBV19, the J gene TRBJ1-6, with 7 bases aligning to TRBD1. CDR3 DNA: TGTGCCAGTAGTCAGGAGAGGACAGGTGGCTCACCCCTCCACTTT. Translating it yields CASSQERTGGSPLHF.